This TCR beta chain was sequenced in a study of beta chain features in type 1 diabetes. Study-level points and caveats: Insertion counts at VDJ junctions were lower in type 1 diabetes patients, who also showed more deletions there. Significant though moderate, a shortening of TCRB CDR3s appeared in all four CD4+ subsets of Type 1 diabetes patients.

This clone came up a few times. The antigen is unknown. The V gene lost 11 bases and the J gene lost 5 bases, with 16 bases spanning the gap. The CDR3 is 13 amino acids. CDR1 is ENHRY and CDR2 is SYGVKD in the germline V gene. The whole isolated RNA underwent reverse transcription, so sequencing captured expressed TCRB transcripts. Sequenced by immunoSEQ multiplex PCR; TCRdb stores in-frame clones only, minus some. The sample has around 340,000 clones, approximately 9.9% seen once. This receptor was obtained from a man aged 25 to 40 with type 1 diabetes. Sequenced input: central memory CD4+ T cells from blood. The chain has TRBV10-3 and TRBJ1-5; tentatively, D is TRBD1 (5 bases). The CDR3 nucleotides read TGTGCCGCTTCATTGGGGGGGGATCAGCCCCAGCATTTT. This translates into CAASLGGDQPQHF.